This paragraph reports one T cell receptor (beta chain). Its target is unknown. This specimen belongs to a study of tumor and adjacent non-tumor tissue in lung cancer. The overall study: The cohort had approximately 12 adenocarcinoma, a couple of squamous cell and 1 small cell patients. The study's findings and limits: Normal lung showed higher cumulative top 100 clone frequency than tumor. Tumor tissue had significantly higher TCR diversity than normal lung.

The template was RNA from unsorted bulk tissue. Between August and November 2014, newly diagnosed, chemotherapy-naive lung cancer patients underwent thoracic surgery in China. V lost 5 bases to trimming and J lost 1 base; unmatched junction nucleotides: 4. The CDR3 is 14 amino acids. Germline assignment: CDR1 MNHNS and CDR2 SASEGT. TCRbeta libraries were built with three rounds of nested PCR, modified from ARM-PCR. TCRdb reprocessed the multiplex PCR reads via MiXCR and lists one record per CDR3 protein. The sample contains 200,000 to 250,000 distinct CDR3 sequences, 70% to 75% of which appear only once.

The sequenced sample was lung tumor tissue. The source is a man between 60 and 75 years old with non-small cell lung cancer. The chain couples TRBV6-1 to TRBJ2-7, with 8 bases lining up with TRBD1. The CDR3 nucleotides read TGTGCCAGCAGTAGAGGGGACAGGTCCTACGAGCAGTACTTC. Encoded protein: CASSRGDRSYEQYF.